This T cell receptor (beta chain) was retrieved from a study of identifying expanded T cells in peripheral blood. Overall study findings and caveats: About 1.2 clones differed between technical replicates, versus roughly 16 and 20 over time. Variance in clone template counts between approximately 2-week samples significantly increased with total template count across all healthy donors.

Sequencing used immunoSEQ multiplex PCR; TCRdb keeps in-frame clones, though not all of them. The sample includes around 90,000 clones, about 91% of them seen just once. As concerns this clone: Its matching antigen is unknown.

During the collection period, no donor immune events like infections were recorded. The CDR3 consists of 13 residues. Germline V gene data show CDR1 as SEHNR and CDR2 as FQNEAQ (reference sequence). V shed 5 bases and J shed 1 base, with 8 bases lying between them. The V gene is TRBV7-9, the J gene TRBJ2-5; D ambiguous. Sequencing was carried out using blood. The clonotype comes from a person aged 18 to 75 in good health. CDR3 bases: TGTGCCAGCAGCCCCTGGATCCAAGAGACCCAGTACTTC. It is translated as CASSPWIQETQYF.